This entry lists 22 T cell receptor beta chains sequenced from one sample in a study of T cells in Graves' hyperthyroidism and ophthalmopathy. RNA transcripts yielded amplified TCR beta CDR3 regions. Primed by the HTBI set, a first-round RT-PCR was run on the TCR CDR3. In TCRdb, the multiplex PCR reads were re-called with MiXCR into one record per CDR3 protein. The sample comprises approximately 530,000 distinct CDR3 sequences, roughly 17% of which are singletons, and 15% to 20% rests with the top ten. The sample taken for sequencing was blood. The receptor source for this set is a young woman with Graves' hyperthyroidism.

This clonotype came up a few times. The chain recombines TRBV20-1 with TRBJ2-1; no definite D call. Germline V gene data show CDR1 as DFQATT and CDR2 as SNEGSKA (reference sequence). The CDR3 is 16 amino acids. Trimming took 3 bases from V and 0 from J, leaving 15 bases between them. The CDR3 DNA reads TGCAGTGCTAGTCGGTTTGGCGCTAGCTCCTACAATGAGCAGTTCTTC. It encodes CSASRFGASSYNEQFF.

The chain has TRBV6-4 and TRBJ2-7, with 12 bases identical to TRBD1. Per germline, CDR1 MRHNA and CDR2 SNTAGT. The V segment lost 5 bases and the J segment 6 bases; nucleotides outside the gene matches: 8. The length of the CDR3 is 15 residues. CDR3 amino acids: CASSPYRDRGLEQYF. The CDR3 nucleotides read TGTGCCAGCAGTCCATACCGGGACAGGGGGCTCGAGCAGTACTTC.

The V and J genes are TRBV4-2 and TRBJ2-7; possible D gene TRBD1, 6 bases. The CDR3 consists of 13 residues. Trimming removed 0 bases at V and 5 bases at J, with 8 bases between. Per germline, CDR1 LGHNA and CDR2 YNFKEQ. The CDR3 nucleotides are TGTGCCAGCAGCCAAGACAGGGGAAACGAGCAGTACTTC. This translates into CASSQDRGNEQYF.

This rearrangement joins TRBV7-9 to TRBJ2-7; 11 bases are a match to TRBD1. Germline V gives CDR1 SEHNR, CDR2 FQNEAQ (reference sequence). The V and J ends lost 5 bases and 7 bases, in that order; junction bases with no gene match: 19. CDR3 length: 18 amino acids. CDR3 region: CASSRSPPQDRGRFEQYF. The CDR3 coding sequence is TGTGCCAGCAGCCGATCACCACCCCAGGACAGGGGGCGCTTTGAGCAGTACTTC.

This clonotype has ten or more counts. This rearrangement joins TRBV20-1 to TRBJ2-1, with 9 bases identical to TRBD2. The CDR3 runs 15 residues. Germline CDR1 DFQATT, CDR2 SNEGSKA (reference sequence). V lost 0 bases to trimming and J lost 6 bases; unmatched junction nucleotides: 6. The CDR3 is CSARDQASGVNEQFF. The CDR3 nucleotides read TGCAGTGCTAGAGATCAGGCTAGCGGGGTCAATGAGCAGTTCTTC.

This clonotype was picked up many times. This chain joins TRBV2 and TRBJ2-1, with TRBD2 matching over 8 bases. The CDR3 runs 15 residues. V was clipped by 6 bases and J by 10 bases; unmatched bases: 14. The V gene's germline CDR1 is SNHLY and CDR2 FYNNEI. The CDR3 DNA sequence: TGTGCCAGCAGGCAGGCGGGAGGCCCCACTCGGGAGCAGTTCTTC. It encodes CASRQAGGPTREQFF. The whole variable domain, remainder taken from reference TRBV2 and TRBJ2-1, is EPEVTQTPSHQVTQMGQEVILRCVPISNHLYFYWYRQILGQKVEFLVSFYNNEISEKSEIFDDQFSVERPDGSNFTLKIRSTKLEDSAMYFCASRQAGGPTREQFFGPGTRLTVL.

This clonotype was detected many times. CDR3 in amino acids: CASSFTSPYEQYF. CDR3 nucleotide sequence: TGTGCCAGCAGTTTCACTAGCCCCTACGAGCAGTACTTC. V usage is TRBV28 and J usage is TRBJ2-7; possible D gene TRBD2, 6 bases. The V gene lost 3 bases and the J gene lost 2 bases, with 8 bases spanning the gap. The CDR3 runs to 13 residues. The germline gives CDR1 MDHEN, CDR2 SYDVKM. The variable domain in full, completed from reference TRBV28 and TRBJ2-7, reads DVKVTQSSRYLVKRTGEKVFLECVQDMDHENMFWYRQDPGLGLRLIYFSYDVKMKEKGDIPEGYSVSREKKERFSLILESASTNQTSMYLCASSFTSPYEQYFGPGTRLTVT.

V and J are TRBV19 and TRBJ1-1; D is uncertain. The CDR3 runs to 16 residues. Per the germline V gene, CDR1 is LNHDA and CDR2 is SQIVND (reference sequence). V gave up 3 bases and J gave up 0 bases, with 14 bases separating them. Here the CDR3 DNA reads TGTGCCAGTAGTATTACCCCCGACGGGGTGAACACTGAAGCTTTCTTT. Translated, it gives CASSITPDGVNTEAFF.

Only a few counts were recorded for this clonotype. The V call is TRBV30, the J call TRBJ2-3, with 12 bases that match TRBD1. The germline gives CDR1 GTSNPN, CDR2 SVGIG (reference sequence). V shed 2 bases and J 3 bases; nucleotides not matched to a gene: 6. CDR3 length: 16 residues. CDR3: CAWSLRDRGPTDTQYF. CDR3 bases: TGTGCCTGGAGTTTAAGGGACAGGGGGCCTACAGATACGCAGTATTTT.

J is TRBJ2-5 and V is TRBV4-1; D perhaps matches TRBD1 (6 bases). The V gene's germline CDR1 is MGHRA and CDR2 YSYEKL. Trimming shortened V by 1 base and J by 5 bases, and 26 bases separated the two germline ends. This CDR3 comprises 19 residues. In DNA form, the CDR3 reads TGCGCCAGCAGCCAAGGGGGGCCGCTGGGAGTGCCTAGGGTGGAGACCCAGTACTTC. Translation gives CASSQGGPLGVPRVETQYF.

This clonotype has ten or more counts. The chain employs TRBV24-1 and TRBJ2-1; D may be TRBD2 (6 bases). Deletions cut 3 bases from V and 2 bases from J, with 22 bases between. The germline gives CDR1 KGHDR, CDR2 SFDVKD. CDR3 length: 19 residues. The DNA of the CDR3 is TGTGCCACCAGTGATCCCCAGTCAGGTGGCGGGACCACCTACAATGAGCAGTTCTTC. Its protein is CATSDPQSGGGTTYNEQFF.

This clonotype was seen at least ten times. The rearrangement uses TRBV28 and TRBJ2-1, with 8 bases that match TRBD2. Losses at the gene ends were 6 bases for V and 0 bases for J; bases not matched to a gene: 7. This CDR3 contains 16 residues. Germline V gene lookup returns CDR1 MDHEN and CDR2 SYDVKM. DNA for the CDR3: TGTGCCAGCAGGGGAACCGGGACTAGCTCCTACAATGAGCAGTTCTTC. As protein: CASRGTGTSSYNEQFF.

This clonotype was observed a handful of times. V gene TRBV13 combines with J gene TRBJ2-2; D ambiguous. This CDR3 contains 13 residues. Germline V gene data show CDR1 as PRHDT and CDR2 as FYEKMQ (reference sequence). Trimming cost V 1 base and J 7 bases, with 7 bases left between them. The CDR3: CASSLVKDGELFF. CDR3 nucleotides: TGTGCCAGCAGCTTAGTAAAGGACGGGGAGCTGTTTTTT.

This clonotype was counted only a few times. This chain links TRBV2 with TRBJ2-7, with 10 bases fitting TRBD2. The CDR3 has 15 amino acids. Trimming took 5 bases from V and 2 from J; bases not matched to a gene: 6. Germline CDR1 is SNHLY and CDR2 is FYNNEI. CDR3 sequence (DNA): TGTGCCAGCAGTACTATAGCGGGGGGCACCTACGAGCAGTACTTC. Translating it yields CASSTIAGGTYEQYF.

This clonotype has at least ten counts. The J gene is TRBJ2-3, the V gene TRBV9; D remains ambiguous. Germline-derived CDR1 and CDR2 are SGDLS and YYNGEE. V dropped 3 bases and J dropped 0 bases, with 17 bases sitting between them. This CDR3 has 17 amino acids. The CDR3 region is CASSATPTDVSTDTQYF. The CDR3 DNA reads TGTGCCAGCAGCGCTACTCCCACAGACGTCAGCACAGATACGCAGTATTTT.

This clonotype was detected many times. The CDR3 sequence is CASGLDRDPYSNQPQHF. In nucleotides, the CDR3 is TGTGCTAGTGGTTTGGATCGGGACCCTTATAGCAATCAGCCCCAGCATTTT. The J gene is TRBJ1-5, the V gene TRBV12-5; possibly TRBD1 for D (5 bases). The germline V gene encodes CDR1 LGHNT and CDR2 FRNRAP. Trimming pared 1 base from V and 0 bases from J, leaving 13 bases between. The CDR3 is 17 amino acids. Full variable domain (missing parts from reference TRBV12-5 and TRBJ1-5): DARVTQTPRHKVTEMGQEVTMRCQPILGHNTVFWYRQTMMQGLELLAYFRNRAPLDDSGMPKDRFSAEMPDATLATLKIQPSEPRDSAVYFCASGLDRDPYSNQPQHFGDGTRLSIL.

This clonotype appeared a few times. The chain carries TRBV6-1 and TRBJ1-4; a weak D match, TRBD1 (6 bases). The germline V gene encodes CDR1 MNHNS and CDR2 SASEGT. Trimming took 6 bases from V and 4 from J, leaving 9 bases between them. The CDR3 extends over 13 amino acids. This CDR3 is CASRRDINEKLFF. The CDR3 coding sequence is TGTGCCAGCAGACGGGACATTAATGAAAAACTGTTTTTT.

This clonotype was counted between two and nine times. The V gene is TRBV11-2, the J gene TRBJ2-4, with 8 positions matching TRBD2. CDR3 size: 11 residues. The V gene's germline CDR1 is SGHAT and CDR2 FQNNGV. V lost 7 bases and J lost 14; bases outside the gene matches: 7. CDR3 amino acids: CASTVAGKEYF. The CDR3 DNA is TGTGCCAGCACTGTAGCGGGAAAAGAGTACTTC.

This clonotype showed up many times. The V gene is TRBV2, the J gene TRBJ2-1; 12 nucleotides match TRBD1. The V gene's germline CDR1 is SNHLY and CDR2 FYNNEI. The CDR3 runs 13 residues. V trimming: 4 bases; J trimming: 9 bases; junction bases outside the gene matches: 1. The CDR3 here is CASSVGQGAEQFF. The CDR3 coding sequence is TGTGCCAGCAGTGTGGGACAGGGGGCTGAGCAGTTCTTC.

This clonotype was seen more than once but under ten times. The CDR3 nucleotides are TGCAGTGCAGGATTTCCCGGGAGGACTAATGAAAAACTGTTTTTT. This translates into CSAGFPGRTNEKLFF. The V and J genes are TRBV20-1 and TRBJ1-4; D unresolved. Germline assignment: CDR1 DFQATT and CDR2 SNEGSKA (reference sequence). The CDR3 has 15 amino acids. V lost 6 bases to trimming and J lost 2 bases, with 16 bases between them.

This clonotype came up a few times. The rearrangement uses TRBV29-1 and TRBJ2-7; tentative D call: TRBD1 (6 bases). The CDR3 has 13 residues. V was pared by 3 bases and J by 5 bases, with 14 bases between. Germline loops: CDR1 SQVTM, CDR2 ANQGSEA. Here the CDR3 reads CSVDTGRDNEQYF. DNA of the CDR3: TGCAGCGTTGACACAGGGAGAGATAACGAGCAGTACTTC.

This clonotype was seen only a few times. The chain couples TRBV28 to TRBJ1-4; 11 nucleotides line up with TRBD1. Germline trimming cut 3 bases from V and 16 bases from J; bases unmatched to any gene: 10. Looked up from germline, CDR1 is MDHEN and CDR2 is SYDVKM. The CDR3 length is 14 residues. The CDR3 reads CASSFPGTGGFPFF. The CDR3 region has the DNA TGTGCCAGCAGTTTTCCCGGGACAGGGGGATTTCCGTTTTTT.